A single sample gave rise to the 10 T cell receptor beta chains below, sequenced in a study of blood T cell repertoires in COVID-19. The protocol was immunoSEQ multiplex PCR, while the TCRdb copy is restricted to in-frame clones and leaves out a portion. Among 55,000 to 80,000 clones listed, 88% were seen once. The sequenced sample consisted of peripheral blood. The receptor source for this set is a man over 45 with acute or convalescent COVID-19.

The CDR3 bases are TGTGCCAGCAGCTTATTTATGGGGCGGGAGACCCAGTACTTC. Its translation: CASSLFMGRETQYF. This chain links TRBV7-2 with TRBJ2-5; possible D gene TRBD1, 5 bases. CDR1 and CDR2 from the germline V gene are SGHTA and FQGNSA. The CDR3 length is 14 residues. V lost 2 bases to trimming and J lost 5 bases, with 12 bases between them.

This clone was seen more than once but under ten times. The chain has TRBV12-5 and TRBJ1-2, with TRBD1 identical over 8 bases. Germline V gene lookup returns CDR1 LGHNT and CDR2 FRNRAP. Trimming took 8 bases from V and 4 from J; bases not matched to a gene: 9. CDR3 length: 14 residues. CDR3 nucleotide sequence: TGTGCTAGTTCGTTACTACAGGGGGGCTATGGCTACACCTTC. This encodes CASSLLQGGYGYTF.

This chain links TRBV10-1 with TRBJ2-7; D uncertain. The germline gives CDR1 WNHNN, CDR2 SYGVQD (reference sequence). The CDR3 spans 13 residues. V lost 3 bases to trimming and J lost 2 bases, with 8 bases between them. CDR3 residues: CASSETDPYEQYF. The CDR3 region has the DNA TGCGCCAGCAGTGAAACAGACCCCTACGAGCAGTACTTC.

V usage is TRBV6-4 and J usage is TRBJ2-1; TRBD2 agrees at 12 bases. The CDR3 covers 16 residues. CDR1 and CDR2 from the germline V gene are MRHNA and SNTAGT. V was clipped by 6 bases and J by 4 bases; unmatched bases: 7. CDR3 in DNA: TGTGCCAGCAGCCAGACCGGGACTAGCGGGTACAATGAGCAGTTCTTC. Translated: CASSQTGTSGYNEQFF.

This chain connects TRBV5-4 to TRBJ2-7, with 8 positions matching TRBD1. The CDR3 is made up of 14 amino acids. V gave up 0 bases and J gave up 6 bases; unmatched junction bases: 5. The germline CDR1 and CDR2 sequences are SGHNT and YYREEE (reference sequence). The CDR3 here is CASSLGQGATEQYF. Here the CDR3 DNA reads TGTGCCAGCAGCTTGGGGCAGGGGGCAACCGAGCAGTACTTC.

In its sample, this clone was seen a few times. The CDR3 DNA follows: TGTGCCAGCAGTTCGAGCGGGGGCCAGGAGGAGACCCAGTACTTC. This translates into CASSSSGGQEETQYF. This chain joins TRBV2 and TRBJ2-5; TRBD2 aligns across 8 bases. Trimming took 5 bases from V and 5 from J; bases not matched to a gene: 10. The CDR3 is 15 amino acids. Germline V lookup: CDR1 SNHLY, CDR2 FYNNEI.

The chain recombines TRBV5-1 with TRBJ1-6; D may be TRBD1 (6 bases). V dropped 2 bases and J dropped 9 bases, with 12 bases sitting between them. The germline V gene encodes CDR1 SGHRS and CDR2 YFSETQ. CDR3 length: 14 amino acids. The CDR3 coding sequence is TGCGCCAGCAGCTTTAATCAGGGGTTTTCACCCCTCCACTTT. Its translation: CASSFNQGFSPLHF.

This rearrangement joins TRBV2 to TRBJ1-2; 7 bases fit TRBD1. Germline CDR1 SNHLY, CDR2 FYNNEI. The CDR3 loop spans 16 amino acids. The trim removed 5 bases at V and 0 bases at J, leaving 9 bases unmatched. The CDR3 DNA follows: TGTGCCAGCAGTAGGTCCGGGACAGAAGCTAACTATGGCTACACCTTC. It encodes CASSRSGTEANYGYTF.

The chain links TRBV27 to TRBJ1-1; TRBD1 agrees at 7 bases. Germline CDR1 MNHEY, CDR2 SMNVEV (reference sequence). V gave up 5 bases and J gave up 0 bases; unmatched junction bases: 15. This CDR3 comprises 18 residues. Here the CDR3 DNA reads TGTGCCAGCAGTCCCGGCGGCAGGGGGAGTCCTCTGAACACTGAAGCTTTCTTT. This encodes CASSPGGRGSPLNTEAFF.

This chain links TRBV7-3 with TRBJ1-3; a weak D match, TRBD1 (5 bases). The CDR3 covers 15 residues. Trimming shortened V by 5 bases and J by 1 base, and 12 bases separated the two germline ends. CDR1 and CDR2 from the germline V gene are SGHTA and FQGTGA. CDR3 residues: CASSPQGISGNTIYF. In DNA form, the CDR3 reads TGTGCCAGCAGCCCCCAGGGTATTTCTGGAAACACCATATATTTT.